This TCR beta chain was profiled in a study of blood T cell repertoires in COVID-19. Repertoires were generated with immunoSEQ multiplex PCR, while TCRdb's copy carries only in-frame clones and drops some. The data contain roughly 150,000 clones, 77% of them seen just once; the ten biggest clones take up 2.5% to 3.5%. This CDR3 is 14 amino acids long. Germline assignment: CDR1 SGHNT and CDR2 YYREEE (reference sequence). With V trimmed by 5 bases and J by 2 bases, 3 bases remained unmatched. Specimen: peripheral blood. The chain links TRBV5-4 to TRBJ2-7; 11 bases fit TRBD2. The source is a man aged 65-85 years with acute or convalescent COVID-19. DNA of the CDR3: TGTGCCAGCAGTATAGCGGGGGGGACCTACGAGCAGTACTTC. Its translation is CASSIAGGTYEQYF.